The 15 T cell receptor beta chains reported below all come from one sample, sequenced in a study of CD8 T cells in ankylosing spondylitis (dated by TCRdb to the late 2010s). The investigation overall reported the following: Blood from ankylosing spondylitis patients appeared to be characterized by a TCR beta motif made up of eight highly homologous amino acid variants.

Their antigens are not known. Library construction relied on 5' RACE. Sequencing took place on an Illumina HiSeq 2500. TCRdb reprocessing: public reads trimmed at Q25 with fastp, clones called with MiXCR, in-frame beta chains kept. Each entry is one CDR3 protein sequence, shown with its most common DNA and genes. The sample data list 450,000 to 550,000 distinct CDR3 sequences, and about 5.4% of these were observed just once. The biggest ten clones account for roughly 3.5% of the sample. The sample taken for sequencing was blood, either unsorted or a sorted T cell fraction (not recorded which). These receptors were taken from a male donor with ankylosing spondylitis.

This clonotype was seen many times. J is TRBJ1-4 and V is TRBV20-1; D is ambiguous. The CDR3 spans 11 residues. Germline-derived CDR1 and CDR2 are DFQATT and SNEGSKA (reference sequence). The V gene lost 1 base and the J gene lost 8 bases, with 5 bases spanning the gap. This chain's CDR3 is CSARAQEKLFF. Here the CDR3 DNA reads TGCAGTGCTAGAGCTCAGGAAAAACTGTTTTTT.

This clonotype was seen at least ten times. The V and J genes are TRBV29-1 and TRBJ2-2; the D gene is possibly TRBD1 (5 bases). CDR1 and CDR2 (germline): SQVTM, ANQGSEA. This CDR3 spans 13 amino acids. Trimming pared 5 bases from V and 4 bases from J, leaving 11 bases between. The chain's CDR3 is CSVLQGGTGELFF. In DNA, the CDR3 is TGCAGCGTTTTGCAGGGCGGCACCGGGGAGCTGTTTTTT.

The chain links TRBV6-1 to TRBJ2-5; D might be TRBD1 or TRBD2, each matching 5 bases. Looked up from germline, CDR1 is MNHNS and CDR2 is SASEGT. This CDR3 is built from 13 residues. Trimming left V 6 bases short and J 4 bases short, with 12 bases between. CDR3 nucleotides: TGTGCCAGCAGAGAGGGGTCTAGAGAGACCCAGTACTTC. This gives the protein CASREGSRETQYF.

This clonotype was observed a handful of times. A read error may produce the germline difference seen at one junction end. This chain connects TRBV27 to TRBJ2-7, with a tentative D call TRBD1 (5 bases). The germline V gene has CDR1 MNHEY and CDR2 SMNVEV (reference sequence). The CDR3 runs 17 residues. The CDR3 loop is CASSLSIWGGVSFEQYF. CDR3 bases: TGTGCCAGCAGTTTATCAATCTGGGGCGGAGTCTCCTTCGAGCAGTACTTC.

The CDR3: CASRRGGYEQYF. CDR3 bases: TGTGCCAGCAGACGCGGGGGTTACGAGCAGTACTTC. The rearrangement links TRBV6-6 to TRBJ2-7, with TRBD2 matching over 7 bases. Germline-derived CDR1 and CDR2 are MNHNY and SVGAGI (reference sequence). With V trimmed by 6 bases and J by 4 bases, 3 bases remained unmatched. CDR3 length: 12 residues.

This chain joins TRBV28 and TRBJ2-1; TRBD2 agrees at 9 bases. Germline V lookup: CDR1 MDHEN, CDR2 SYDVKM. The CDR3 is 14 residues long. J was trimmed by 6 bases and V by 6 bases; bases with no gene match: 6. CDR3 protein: CASRVAGAGNEQFF. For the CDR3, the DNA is TGTGCCAGCAGGGTAGCGGGAGCGGGCAATGAGCAGTTCTTC.

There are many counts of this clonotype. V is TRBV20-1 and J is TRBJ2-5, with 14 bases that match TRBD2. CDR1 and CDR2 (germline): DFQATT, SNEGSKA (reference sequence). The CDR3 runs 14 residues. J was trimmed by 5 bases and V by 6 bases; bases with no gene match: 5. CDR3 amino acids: CSAPTSGGAETQYF. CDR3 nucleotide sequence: TGCAGTGCCCCGACTAGCGGGGGGGCGGAGACCCAGTACTTC.

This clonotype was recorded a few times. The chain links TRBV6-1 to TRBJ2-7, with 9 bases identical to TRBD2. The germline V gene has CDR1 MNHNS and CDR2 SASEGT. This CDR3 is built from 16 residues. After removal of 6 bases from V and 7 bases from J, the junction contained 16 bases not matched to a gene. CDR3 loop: CASSPELGGGAWEQYF. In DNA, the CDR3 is TGTGCCAGCAGCCCGGAGCTGGGCGGGGGGGCCTGGGAGCAGTACTTC.

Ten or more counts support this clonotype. In nucleotides, the CDR3 is TGCAGCGTGGACCTCGGCGGGAGCAATCAGCCCCAGCATTTT. Translated: CSVDLGGSNQPQHF. V gene TRBV29-1 combines with J gene TRBJ1-5; the D is unclear. The germline V gene has CDR1 SQVTM and CDR2 ANQGSEA. Between the trimmed V and J ends, which lost 6 bases and 1 base, there was a span of 13 bases. The CDR3 is 14 residues long.

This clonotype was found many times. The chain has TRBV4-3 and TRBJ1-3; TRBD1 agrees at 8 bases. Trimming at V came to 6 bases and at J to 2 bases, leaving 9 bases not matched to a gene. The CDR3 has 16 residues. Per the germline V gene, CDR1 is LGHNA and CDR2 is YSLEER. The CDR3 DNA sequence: TGCGCCAGCAGTCTGGACAGGGCCCGTACTGGAAACACCATATATTTT. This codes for CASSLDRARTGNTIYF.

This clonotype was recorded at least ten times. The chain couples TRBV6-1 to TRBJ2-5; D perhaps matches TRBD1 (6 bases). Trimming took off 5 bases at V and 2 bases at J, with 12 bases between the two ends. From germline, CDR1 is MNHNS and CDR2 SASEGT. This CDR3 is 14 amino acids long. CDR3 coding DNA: TGTGCCAGCAGTAGGGGACACGGACAAGAGACCCAGTACTTC. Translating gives CASSRGHGQETQYF.

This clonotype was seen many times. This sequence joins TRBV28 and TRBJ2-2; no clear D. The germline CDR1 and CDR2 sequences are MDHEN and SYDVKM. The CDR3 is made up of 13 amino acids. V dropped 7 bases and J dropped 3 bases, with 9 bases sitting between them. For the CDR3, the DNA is TGTGCCAGCACGGGCTTAGACACCGGGGAGCTGTTTTTT. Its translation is CASTGLDTGELFF.

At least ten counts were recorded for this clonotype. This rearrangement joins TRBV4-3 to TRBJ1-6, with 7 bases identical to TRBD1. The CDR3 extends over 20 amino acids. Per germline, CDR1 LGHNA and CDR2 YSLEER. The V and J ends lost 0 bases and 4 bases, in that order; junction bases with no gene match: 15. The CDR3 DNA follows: TGCGCCAGCAGCCAAGAAGCCTCCACAGGGGTTTGGAATTATAATTCACCCCTCCACTTT. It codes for CASSQEASTGVWNYNSPLHF.

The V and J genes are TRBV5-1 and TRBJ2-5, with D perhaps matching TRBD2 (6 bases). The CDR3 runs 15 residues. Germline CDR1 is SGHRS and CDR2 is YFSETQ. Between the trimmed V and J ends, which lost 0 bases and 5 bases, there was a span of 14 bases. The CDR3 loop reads CASSLVVGGAETQYF. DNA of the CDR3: TGCGCCAGCAGCTTGGTTGTTGGCGGGGCGGAGACCCAGTACTTC.

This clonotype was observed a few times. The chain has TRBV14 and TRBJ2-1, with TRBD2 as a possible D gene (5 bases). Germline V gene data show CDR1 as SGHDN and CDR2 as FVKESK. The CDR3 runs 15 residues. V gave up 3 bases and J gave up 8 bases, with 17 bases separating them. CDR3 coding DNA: TGTGCCAGCAGCCAGTTCCGGGGTGAGAGCGATGAGCAGTTCTTC. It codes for CASSQFRGESDEQFF.